This TCR beta chain was retrieved from a study of control samples from healthy donors and cancer patients. Libraries were prepared by immunoSEQ multiplex PCR; TCRdb keeps only in-frame clonotypes and omits some of them. Counted here are approximately 81,000 clones, 94% occurring once; the ten biggest clones make up roughly 5%. The CDR3 length is 13 residues. CDR1 and CDR2 (germline): SGHNT, YYREEE (reference sequence). The V end was cut by 1 base, the J end by 1 base, with 2 bases between. This chain connects TRBV5-4 to TRBJ2-2, with no clear D. The sequenced material came from blood. The clonotype originates from a woman under 30 in good health. The DNA for the CDR3 is TGTGCCAGCAGCTTGAGGAACACCGGGGAGCTGTTTTTT. Amino acid sequence: CASSLRNTGELFF.